This T cell receptor (beta chain) was profiled in a study of Graves' ophthalmopathy and Graves' hyperthyroidism. General observations from the study: A classifier, a 13-signature model, separated ophthalmopathy from stable hyperthyroidism with approximately 88% sensitivity and about 82% specificity. A majority of expanded thyroid clonotypes exceeding 0.001 frequency were likewise present in blood.

The study amplified TCR beta CDR3 regions using RNA transcripts. RT-PCR in the first round used HTBI primers; a second-round multiplex PCR followed. TCRdb processed the multiplex PCR reads anew with MiXCR; each CDR3 protein has one entry. The table has about 400,000 distinct CDR3 sequences, roughly 15% seen once; the top ten hold around 6.6%. This CDR3 has 16 residues. V lost 4 bases and J lost 0, with 10 bases in between. CDR1 and CDR2 from the germline V gene are MGHRA and YSYEKL. A few counts support this clonotype. No antigen is known for it. The chain recombines TRBV4-1 with TRBJ1-6; D is undetermined. The TCR comes from a woman aged 18-29 years with stable Graves' hyperthyroidism. The sample was peripheral blood. CDR3 residues: CASSPQWSSYNSPLHF. The CDR3 nucleotides are TGCGCCAGCAGCCCCCAGTGGAGCTCCTATAATTCACCCCTCCACTTT.